The table lists the clone carrying this TCR beta chain with a few counts. The data were taken from a study of T cell repertoires in cytomegalovirus infection. Via MiXCR, TCRdb re-called the reads, giving one row per CDR3 protein. The data show approximately 630,000 distinct CDR3 sequences, 24% seen once. This TCR derives from a human donor in good health (CMV status not recorded). Some clones in this sample may be carry-over from other donors' samples. Sequencing used CD8+ T cells from PBMCs.

CDR3 nucleotides: TGTGCCAGCAGCGTATCCCCTTATGGCTACACCTTC. Residues: CASSVSPYGYTF. The chain recombines TRBV9 with TRBJ1-2; no reliable D call. Germline lookup yields CDR1 SGDLS and CDR2 YYNGEE. The CDR3 loop spans 12 amino acids. V gave up 1 base and J gave up 5 bases, with 6 bases separating them.